The clone carrying this T cell receptor beta chain was detected a few times. As yet, its antigen is unknown. Expressed TCRB transcripts were sequenced, since all the RNA that had been isolated was reverse transcribed. Data came from immunoSEQ multiplex PCR; TCRdb stores just in-frame clones and leaves some out. Among hundreds of thousands of clones, roughly 15% were seen once, and the ten largest hold approximately 0.087%. The sample originates from a study of beta chain features in type 1 diabetes. Study in general: The examined sorted cells totaled under 120 million across samples.

Study-wide results and caveats: Unsettled here was the matter of whether HLA type influences TCRB rearrangement.

V was clipped by 2 bases and J by 7 bases; unmatched bases: 5. This CDR3 contains 13 residues. Germline V gives CDR1 LGHNA, CDR2 YSLEER. The sequence was obtained from a man between 18 and 35 years old in good health. The J gene is TRBJ2-7, the V gene TRBV4-3; 7 nucleotides agree with TRBD1. The sample consisted of naive CD4+ T cells from blood. The CDR3 loop reads CASSQRQGAEQYF. CDR3 nucleotide sequence: TGCGCCAGCAGCCAACGACAGGGAGCAGAGCAGTACTTC.